This T cell receptor beta chain was sequenced during a study of blood T cell repertoires in COVID-19. Across the study: Acute and convalescent COVID-19 specimens originated in the United States, Italy and Spain. T cells, B-cell-depleted T cells, or PBMCs supplied cDNA or gDNA.

Original processing methods: Estimates of nucleated cell counts were drawn from the amplification of reference gene primers. Repertoires were generated with immunoSEQ multiplex PCR, while TCRdb's copy carries only in-frame clones and drops some. That table gives V, J and clone size, and the DNA gave D and trimming. The sample lists about 170,000 clones; about four fifths were seen once. Germline CDR1 SGHAT, CDR2 FQNNGV. This CDR3 contains 17 residues. Trimming removed 4 bases from V and 0 bases from J, with 18 bases in between. This clone has more than one count but fewer than ten. This chain connects TRBV11-2 to TRBJ1-2; tentatively, D is TRBD1 (6 bases). Specimen: peripheral blood. The clonotype originates from a human donor with acute or convalescent COVID-19. The donor label of this sample is uncertain. Here the CDR3 reads CASSSYGGARANYGYTF. CDR3 sequence (DNA): TGTGCCAGCAGCTCCTATGGGGGGGCAAGGGCTAACTATGGCTACACCTTC.